This T cell receptor beta chain derives from a study of neurological immune-mediated disorders. Study observations and caveats: The greatest degree of TCR clonal expansion was observed in HTLV-1-associated myelopathy, with the lowest in multiple sclerosis, below that of healthy controls.

TCRdb used MiXCR to reprocess the 5' RACE reads, holding one entry per CDR3 protein. The sample shows about 55,000 distinct CDR3 sequences, over 3.5% of them seen only once. The V segment lost 7 bases and the J segment 1 base; nucleotides outside the gene matches: 3. Germline CDR1 is SQVTM and CDR2 is ANQGSEA. The CDR3 loop spans 12 amino acids. This clonotype has a count of ten or more. Its antigen is unknown. The V and J genes are TRBV29-1 and TRBJ1-1; 7 positions match TRBD1. This TCR derives from a middle-aged woman with multiple sclerosis. Material: CD4+ T cells from blood. CDR3 in DNA: TGCAGCGGGCAGGGGGGGAACACTGAAGCTTTCTTT. Its translation: CSGQGGNTEAFF.